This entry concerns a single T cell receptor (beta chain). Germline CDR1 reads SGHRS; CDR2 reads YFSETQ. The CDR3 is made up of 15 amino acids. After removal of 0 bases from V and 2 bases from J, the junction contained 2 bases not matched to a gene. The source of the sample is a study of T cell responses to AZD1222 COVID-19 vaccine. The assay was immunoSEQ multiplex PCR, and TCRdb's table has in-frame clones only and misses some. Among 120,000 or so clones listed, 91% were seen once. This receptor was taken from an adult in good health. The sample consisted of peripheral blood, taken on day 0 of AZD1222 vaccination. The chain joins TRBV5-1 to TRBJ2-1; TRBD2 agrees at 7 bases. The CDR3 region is CASSLEAGTYNEQFF. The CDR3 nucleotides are TGCGCCAGCAGCTTGGAAGCGGGGACCTACAATGAGCAGTTCTTC.